A single sample is the source of the 13 T cell receptor beta chains below, sequenced in a study of tumor and adjacent non-tumor tissue in lung cancer. The library came from three nested PCR rounds adapted from ARM-PCR protocols. MiXCR, run by TCRdb on the multiplex PCR reads, gives a single entry per CDR3 protein. Of approximately 100,000 distinct CDR3 sequences listed, 55% to 65% are singletons. RNA was extracted from bulk tissue without any cell sorting. Distant lung tissue was collected more than 3 cm away from the tumor edge. Sequencing was carried out using distant non-tumor lung tissue. The receptors come from a young man with non-small cell lung cancer.

This clonotype has ten or more counts. This sequence joins TRBV6-1 and TRBJ1-4; unclear D gene. V was cut by 11 bases and J by 10 bases, with 5 bases left in between. The CDR3 spans 8 residues. CDR1 is MNHNS and CDR2 is SASEGT in the germline V gene. The CDR3 here is CASGKLFF. The CDR3 DNA sequence: TGTGCCTCAGGAAAACTGTTTTTT.

Notes on this clonotype: The CDR3 carries no conserved terminal phenylalanine or tryptophan, so it likely arises from a read error. The V and J genes are TRBV4-3 and TRBJ2-1, with 7 nucleotides matching TRBD1. The CDR3 contains 16 residues. Germline V lookup: CDR1 LGHNA, CDR2 YSLEER. The CDR3: CASSQDRGLGRNEQFL. DNA of the CDR3: TGCGCCAGTAGCCAAGATAGGGGGCTAGGCCGGAATGAGCAGTTCTTA.

A few counts support this clonotype. This chain joins TRBV6-4 and TRBJ2-3; 9 bases are shared with TRBD2. Per the germline V gene, CDR1 is MRHNA and CDR2 is SNTAGT. The CDR3 spans 14 residues. With 4 bases clipped from V and 1 base from J, the junction kept 0 bases outside the gene matches. Here the CDR3 reads CASSVAGGTDTQYF. In DNA, the CDR3 is TGTGCCAGCAGTGTAGCGGGGGGCACAGATACGCAGTATTTT.

On this clonotype itself: An end of the junction differs from the germline gene, which may be a read error. J is TRBJ1-5 and V is TRBV5-6; the D is unclear. The CDR3 length is 15 residues. Germline CDR1 is SGHDT and CDR2 is YYEEEE. In DNA form, the CDR3 reads TGTGCCAGCAGCTTGTCGGAGGGTCCCAATCAGCCCCAACATTTT. It yields the protein CASSLSEGPNQPQHF. Full variable domain (rest looked up from reference TRBV5-6 and TRBJ1-5): DAGVTQSPTHLIKTRGQQVTLRCSPKSGHDTVSWYQQALGQGPQFIFQYYEEEERQRGNFPDRFSGHQFPNYSSELNVNALLLGDSALYLCASSLSEGPNQPQHFGDGTRLSIL.

The rearrangement uses TRBV6-5 and TRBJ1-6; D is ambiguous. The CDR3 contains 15 residues. Germline CDR1 is MNHEY and CDR2 is SVGAGI. The CDR3 DNA is TGTGCTAGCCGTTACTCCGACGGAGACAATTCACCCCTCCACTTT. Protein sequence: CASRYSDGDNSPLHF.

As for this clonotype: At one of its ends the junction is not consistent with the germline gene, which may arise from a read error. The chain has TRBV4-1 and TRBJ1-3, with D unresolved. The CDR3 is made up of 16 amino acids. Germline values: CDR1 MGHRA, CDR2 YSYEKL. The CDR3 loop reads CANSQASGGSGNTIYF. CDR3 DNA sequence: TGCGCCAACAGCCAGGCCTCAGGAGGATCTGGAAACACCATATATTTT.

With respect to this clonotype: A junction end diverges from the germline sequence, so it may reflect a read error. The J gene is TRBJ2-7, the V gene TRBV5-1; maybe TRBD1 (6 bases). Germline values: CDR1 SGHRS, CDR2 YFSETQ. The CDR3 consists of 12 residues. CDR3 protein: CAGSFDRYEQYF. The CDR3 DNA reads as TGCGCCGGCAGCTTCGACAGGTACGAGCAGTACTTC.

With respect to this clonotype: One junction end does not reproduce the germline sequence, and a read error may be involved. The chain is built from TRBV20-1 and TRBJ2-1; 7 nucleotides align to TRBD2. The CDR3 is 14 amino acids. Germline V gives CDR1 DFQATT, CDR2 SNEGSKA (reference sequence). In DNA form, the CDR3 reads TGCAGTACTAGAGCCGCGGGAGACTACAGTGAGCAGTTCTTC. It translates to CSTRAAGDYSEQFF.

A single count supports this clonotype. This is likely a read error, given that the CDR3 carries no conserved phenylalanine or tryptophan at its end. The chain carries TRBV7-9 and TRBJ2-7; D possibly corresponds to TRBD1 (5 bases). The CDR3 has 13 amino acids. Germline loops: CDR1 SEHNR, CDR2 FQNEAQ (reference sequence). Trimming stripped 5 bases from V and 3 bases from J, with 11 bases between. The CDR3 reads CASSKYQGYEQYL. The CDR3 region has the DNA TGTGCCAGCAGCAAATACCAGGGCTACGAGCAGTACTTA.

This chain connects TRBV18 to TRBJ2-1, with a possible D match to TRBD2 (5 bases). Germline V gene data show CDR1 as KGHSH and CDR2 as LQKENI. Deletions cut 6 bases from V and 7 bases from J, with 19 bases between. This CDR3 has 15 amino acids. The CDR3 loop reads CASSAGGGSNNEQFF. The CDR3 nucleotides are TGTGCCAGCTCCGCGGGCGGCGGATCGAATAATGAGCAGTTCTTC.

Concerning this clonotype: The junction shows a germline mismatch at one end, possibly a read error. The rearrangement links TRBV20-1 to TRBJ2-1; the match to TRBD2 covers 10 bases. Germline V lookup: CDR1 DFQATT, CDR2 SNEGSKA (reference sequence). The CDR3 is made up of 17 amino acids. Written as DNA, the CDR3 is TGCAGTACTAGAGCCCTGTTAGCGGGGGGTTCCTACAATGGGCAGTTCTTC. It specifies CSTRALLAGGSYNGQFF.

A note on this clonotype: A much larger clone differs from this one at a single base, so this may be a read error. The chain couples TRBV20-1 to TRBJ2-7; TRBD2 might be the D (6 bases). V lost 7 bases and J lost 3, with 16 bases in between. The germline gives CDR1 DFQATT, CDR2 SNEGSKA (reference sequence). The CDR3 consists of 13 residues. CDR3 coding DNA: TGCAGTGTTTGGAGCGGGCCCTTCTACGAGCAGTACTTC. Encoded protein: CSVWSGPFYEQYF.

With regard to this clonotype: The junction differs from germline at one of its ends, possibly a read error. The rearrangement uses TRBV4-1 and TRBJ2-1; D gene uncertain. Per the germline V gene, CDR1 is MGHRA and CDR2 is YSYEKL. The CDR3 covers 13 residues. The CDR3, as DNA: TGTGCCAGCAGCCAAGATACTATGAATGAGCAGTTCTTC. It specifies CASSQDTMNEQFF.